This T cell receptor (beta chain) comes out of a study of blood T cell repertoires in COVID-19. In the study overall: From T cells, B-cell-depleted T cells, or PBMCs came the material, which was cDNA or gDNA.

Assay: immunoSEQ multiplex PCR; the TCRdb copy retains only in-frame clones and omits some. The sample lists approximately 180,000 clones, around 79% occurring once. This CDR3 region has 18 residues. This TCR was sampled from a woman aged 70-85 years with acute or convalescent COVID-19. Input material: peripheral blood. The chain has TRBV21-1 and TRBJ2-6; the table's D gene call, TRBD1, was not cross checked with the DNA. TRBV21-1 corresponds to a pseudogene. In DNA, the CDR3 is TGTGCCAGCAGCAACAACGGGACAGGAAGAACTGGGGCCAACGTCCTGACTTTC. It codes for CASSNNGTGRTGANVLTF.